These 30 T cell receptor beta chains share one sample of origin, sequenced in a study of T cells after yellow fever vaccination. MiXCR was run by TCRdb on the 5' RACE reads, yielding one entry per CDR3 protein. The sample has approximately 240,000 distinct CDR3 sequences; about 3.9% are singletons. The specimen was PBMCs, collected 15 days after the yellow fever booster vaccination. Receptors were obtained from a man between 18 and 29 years old who received the YFV17D yellow fever vaccine.

This clonotype has a count of ten or more. This chain uses TRBV20-1 with TRBJ1-6; D is possibly TRBD1 (6 bases). Germline V gene sequence: CDR1 DFQATT, CDR2 SNEGSKA (reference sequence). The length of the CDR3 is 16 residues. The germline V and J ends were trimmed by 0 bases and 8 bases, with 17 bases remaining between them. In nucleotides, the CDR3 is TGCAGTGCTAGAGAGGCTTCCGGGGCAGGGGATTCACCCCTCCACTTT. Translation: CSAREASGAGDSPLHF.

The sample holds many counts of this clonotype. The chain has TRBV6-6 and TRBJ2-3; the D call may be TRBD1 or TRBD2 (6 bases each). V was pared by 6 bases and J by 0 bases, with 13 bases between. The V gene's germline CDR1 is MNHNY and CDR2 SVGAGI (reference sequence). The CDR3 covers 15 residues. CDR3: CASSSPGASTDTQYF. The DNA for the CDR3 is TGTGCCAGCAGCTCTCCGGGGGCTAGCACAGATACGCAGTATTTT.

This clonotype was recorded many times. The chain employs TRBV6-2 or TRBV6-3 and TRBJ2-1, with 12 bases fitting TRBD2. The CDR3 extends over 15 amino acids. Germline V gene lookup returns CDR1 MNHEY and CDR2 SVGEGT. V lost 2 bases to trimming and J lost 6 bases; unmatched junction nucleotides: 2. CDR3 loop: CASSYLAGGGNEQFF. In DNA, the CDR3 is TGTGCCAGCAGTTACCTAGCGGGGGGGGGCAATGAGCAGTTCTTC.

This clonotype came up many times. The V call is TRBV27, the J call TRBJ2-7; D is uncertain. V shed 2 bases and J shed 0 bases, with 5 bases lying between them. The CDR3 extends over 13 amino acids. CDR1 MNHEY and CDR2 SMNVEV come from the germline V gene (reference sequence). DNA of the CDR3: TGTGCCAGCAGTTTAATTGGCTCCTACGAGCAGTACTTC. It translates to CASSLIGSYEQYF.

This clonotype appeared many times. The genes are TRBV4-2 and TRBJ1-1, with D possibly TRBD1 on 5 matching bases. Germline loops: CDR1 LGHNA, CDR2 YNFKEQ. Trimming shortened V by 0 bases and J by 2 bases, and 10 bases separated the two germline ends. This CDR3 is 15 amino acids long. The chain's CDR3 is CASSQEGAVNTEAFF. In DNA form, the CDR3 reads TGTGCCAGCAGCCAAGAAGGGGCAGTAAACACTGAAGCTTTCTTT.

Many counts were recorded for this clonotype. The genes are TRBV5-1 and TRBJ2-1; weak D call: TRBD1 (6 bases). CDR3 length: 15 amino acids. Germline CDR1 SGHRS, CDR2 YFSETQ. V gave up 4 bases and J gave up 6 bases, with 17 bases separating them. The CDR3 DNA is TGCGCCAGCAGCAGCAGGGGCCAACTCGGCAATGAGCAGTTCTTC. This gives the protein CASSSRGQLGNEQFF.

In its sample, this clonotype was seen many times. The chain has TRBV29-1 and TRBJ2-1, with TRBD2 as a possible D gene (6 bases). CDR1 is SQVTM and CDR2 is ANQGSEA in the germline V gene. Trimming removed 4 bases at V and 9 bases at J, with 13 bases between. The CDR3 is made up of 12 amino acids. The CDR3 sequence: CSVVGTLGEQFF. The CDR3 DNA is TGCAGCGTTGTCGGGACTTTGGGTGAGCAGTTCTTC.

This clonotype was observed many times. The chain combines TRBV18 with TRBJ1-1; D is uncertain. V gave up 3 bases and J gave up 2 bases, with 13 bases separating them. The CDR3 consists of 15 residues. CDR1 KGHSH and CDR2 LQKENI come from the germline V gene. CDR3 sequence: CASSPTQLPNTEAFF. CDR3 DNA: TGTGCCAGCTCACCGACGCAACTGCCAAACACTGAAGCTTTCTTT.

At least ten counts were recorded for this clonotype. The V and J genes are TRBV4-3 and TRBJ2-2, with a weak D call TRBD2 (6 bases). Germline CDR1 and CDR2: LGHNA and YSLEER. CDR3 length: 17 residues. V was clipped by 2 bases and J by 6 bases, with 19 bases between them. The DNA for the CDR3 is TGCGCCAGCAGCCAAAGCGTGGACTGGGAGGACCCCGGGGAGCTGTTTTTT. This codes for CASSQSVDWEDPGELFF.

The sample holds many counts of this clonotype. The rearrangement links TRBV24-1 to TRBJ1-4, with D tentatively TRBD1 (6 bases). Germline-derived CDR1 and CDR2 are KGHDR and SFDVKD. Trimming stripped 4 bases from V and 8 bases from J, with 19 bases between. This CDR3 spans 16 amino acids. For the CDR3, the DNA is TGTGCCACCAGTGAGGGAAGCAGGGGTGACGGAGAAAAACTGTTTTTT. Translated: CATSEGSRGDGEKLFF.

This clonotype appeared many times. The chain employs TRBV18 and TRBJ2-1; 9 nucleotides align to TRBD1. The germline V gene encodes CDR1 KGHSH and CDR2 LQKENI. The CDR3 loop spans 17 amino acids. The V gene end was trimmed by 3 bases and the J gene end by 3 bases; junction bases not matched to a gene: 9. This chain's CDR3 is CASSPNTQGAGYNEQFF. CDR3 in DNA: TGTGCCAGCTCACCGAACACACAGGGGGCAGGCTACAATGAGCAGTTCTTC.

This clonotype has at least ten counts. The chain links TRBV20-1 to TRBJ2-1, with 12 bases fitting TRBD2. The germline V gene encodes CDR1 DFQATT and CDR2 SNEGSKA (reference sequence). V lost 1 base, J lost 1 base, and 2 bases stayed unmatched. The CDR3 runs 16 residues. The CDR3 reads CSARGGTSGSYNEQFF. The CDR3 DNA follows: TGCAGTGCTAGAGGTGGGACTAGCGGGTCCTACAATGAGCAGTTCTTC.

This chain connects TRBV3-1 to TRBJ2-5; D ambiguous. Germline CDR1 reads LGHDT; CDR2 reads YNNKEL (reference sequence). With 5 bases removed from V and 4 bases from J, the gap between germline ends came to 14 bases. This CDR3 region has 14 residues. The CDR3 DNA sequence: TGTGCCAGCAGCGGGATACTGAGGTCAGAGACCCAGTACTTC. Residues: CASSGILRSETQYF.

This clonotype showed up many times. The chain combines TRBV12-3 or TRBV12-4 with TRBJ2-7, with D hard to call. The ends were cut back, 0 bases at V and 2 bases at J, with 17 bases in the middle. CDR3 length equals 17 residues. CDR3 region: CASSLALGTFRPYEQYF. CDR3 DNA: TGTGCCAGCAGTTTAGCCTTGGGAACCTTCCGTCCCTACGAGCAGTACTTC.

This clonotype was recorded at least ten times. The genes are TRBV30 and TRBJ2-2; no clear D. The ends were cut back, 2 bases at V and 5 bases at J, with 9 bases in the middle. CDR1 and CDR2 from the germline V gene are GTSNPN and SVGIG (reference sequence). There are 13 residues in the CDR3. CDR3 protein: CAWSRLGTGELFF. CDR3 DNA sequence: TGTGCCTGGAGTCGCCTTGGGACCGGGGAGCTGTTTTTT.

This clonotype was recorded at least ten times. The chain combines TRBV7-2 with TRBJ2-1; no definite D call. This CDR3 comprises 15 residues. Germline lookup yields CDR1 SGHTA and CDR2 FQGNSA. Trimming removed 1 base from V and 7 bases from J, with 14 bases in between. The CDR3 DNA is TGTGCCAGCAGCTTAGTCGAATGGGGTCGGAATGAGCAGTTCTTC. It is translated as CASSLVEWGRNEQFF.

This clonotype was observed many times. This sequence joins TRBV12-3 or TRBV12-4 and TRBJ2-2; D gene ambiguous. This CDR3 is built from 15 residues. Trimming pared 3 bases from V and 6 bases from J, leaving 14 bases between. The CDR3 nucleotides read TGTGCCAGCAGTTTCGGCAGAACGGTGGCCGGGGAGCTGTTTTTT. Translated, it gives CASSFGRTVAGELFF.

At least ten counts were recorded for this clonotype. The chain carries TRBV12-3 or TRBV12-4 and TRBJ2-3; 7 bases are shared with TRBD1. The length of the CDR3 is 13 residues. With 5 bases clipped from V and 5 bases from J, the junction kept 4 bases outside the gene matches. The CDR3 region has the DNA TGTGCCAGCAGTCCTACAGGGGAAGATACGCAGTATTTT. This sequence encodes CASSPTGEDTQYF.

This clonotype has just a few counts. The chain links TRBV25-1 to TRBJ2-7; 7 bases map to TRBD1. Per germline, CDR1 MGHDK and CDR2 SYGVNS. V shed 4 bases and J 3 bases; nucleotides not matched to a gene: 6. The CDR3 spans 14 residues. The CDR3 sequence: CASSGDRAYYEQYV. The CDR3 coding sequence is TGTGCCAGCAGTGGAGACAGGGCCTACTACGAGCAGTACGTC.

In its sample, this clonotype was seen many times. The chain uses TRBV28 and TRBJ2-5; no clear D. Germline V gene sequence: CDR1 MDHEN, CDR2 SYDVKM. The CDR3 sequence is 15 residues long. Deletions cut 1 base from V and 1 base from J, with 10 bases between. The CDR3 nucleotides are TGTGCCAGCAGTTTATCTTGGCAGCCCCAAGAGACCCAGTACTTC. This codes for CASSLSWQPQETQYF.

The sample holds a few counts of this clonotype. The rearrangement joins TRBV4-2 to TRBJ2-1; 12 bases map to TRBD2. Trimming at V came to 4 bases and at J to 8 bases, leaving 12 bases not matched to a gene. The CDR3 is made up of 17 amino acids. The germline gives CDR1 LGHNA, CDR2 YNFKEQ. Written as DNA, the CDR3 is TGTGCCAGCAGCCGAGCGGCTAGCGGGGGGGTCGCAGATGAGCAGTTCTTC. Encoded protein: CASSRAASGGVADEQFF.

With regard to this clonotype: It may be a read error: a sequence one base away is much more abundant. The genes are TRBV7-8 and TRBJ1-1; no definite D call. In germline, CDR1 is SGHVS, CDR2 FQNEAQ. This CDR3 spans 14 amino acids. Trimming left V 2 bases short and J 1 base short, with 8 bases between. For the CDR3, the DNA is TGTGCCAGCAGCTTAAAAGCGTGGAACACTGAAGCTTTCTTT. As protein: CASSLKAWNTEAFF.

This clonotype was detected many times. This rearrangement joins TRBV7-9 to TRBJ1-1; D not certain. The CDR3 consists of 12 residues. V lost 1 base, J lost 8 bases, and 8 bases lay in between. Germline V gene data show CDR1 as SEHNR and CDR2 as FQNEAQ (reference sequence). The CDR3 coding sequence is TGTGCCAGCAGCTTAGGCAAAGCGGAAGCTTTCTTT. This translates into CASSLGKAEAFF.

This clonotype was observed at least ten times. The chain combines TRBV5-4 with TRBJ2-7; TRBD1 might be the D (6 bases). CDR1 and CDR2 (germline): SGHNT, YYREEE (reference sequence). The CDR3 covers 13 residues. Trimming shortened V by 4 bases and J by 7 bases, and 15 bases separated the two germline ends. CDR3 nucleotide sequence: TGTGCCAGCAGCCAGTTCTCCGGGACAGAGCAGTACGTC. This sequence encodes CASSQFSGTEQYV.

This clonotype has just a few counts. The J gene is TRBJ2-6, the V gene TRBV5-1; TRBD2 is a possible D gene (5 bases). In germline, CDR1 is SGHRS, CDR2 YFSETQ. Trimming took off 4 bases at V and 0 bases at J, with 11 bases between the two ends. This CDR3 has 16 amino acids. The CDR3 is CASSIGRDSGANVLTF. DNA of the CDR3: TGCGCCAGCAGCATTGGACGGGACTCTGGGGCCAACGTCCTGACTTTC.

This clonotype appeared many times. The DNA of the CDR3 is TGCGCCAGCAGCTCCTGGCCAGAAGGAAACACCATATATTTT. Its translation is CASSSWPEGNTIYF. The chain is built from TRBV5-1 and TRBJ1-3; no firm D call. V lost 3 bases to trimming and J lost 4 bases, with 11 bases between them. CDR3 size: 14 residues. Germline CDR1 SGHRS, CDR2 YFSETQ.

This clonotype showed up just a few times. This chain connects TRBV7-3 to TRBJ2-1; D is tentatively TRBD1 or TRBD2 (6 bases each). The CDR3 is 16 amino acids. Trimming took 4 bases from V and 5 from J, leaving 18 bases between them. Looked up from germline, CDR1 is SGHTA and CDR2 is FQGTGA. CDR3 sequence: CASSSPGAGEDNEQFF. In DNA form, the CDR3 reads TGTGCCAGCAGCTCCCCGGGGGCTGGCGAGGACAATGAGCAGTTCTTC. Full variable domain (outside the CDR3, taken from reference TRBV7-3 and TRBJ2-1): GAGVSQTPSNKVTEKGKYVELRCDPISGHTALYWYRQSLGQGPEFLIYFQGTGAADDSGLPNDRFFAVRPEGSVSTLKIQRTERGDSAVYLCASSSPGAGEDNEQFFGPGTRLTVL.

The sample holds many counts of this clonotype. The chain is built from TRBV6-2 or TRBV6-3 and TRBJ2-7; D is perhaps TRBD2 (6 bases). Trimming took off 4 bases at V and 3 bases at J, with 13 bases between the two ends. CDR1 is MNHEY, CDR2 SVGEGT, per germline. The CDR3 is made up of 14 amino acids. DNA for the CDR3: TGTGCCAGCAGTTTCCTTCGCGGGGACTACGAGCAGTACTTC. Translation gives CASSFLRGDYEQYF.

The sample holds many counts of this clonotype. This chain uses TRBV20-1 with TRBJ2-5; D may be TRBD2 (6 bases). From germline, CDR1 is DFQATT and CDR2 SNEGSKA (reference sequence). Trimming pared 6 bases from V and 5 bases from J, leaving 22 bases between. The CDR3 extends over 15 amino acids. The CDR3 sequence: CSARRGLRWDETQYF. Here the CDR3 DNA reads TGCAGTGCCCGAAGGGGACTCCGTTGGGACGAGACCCAGTACTTC.

This clonotype appeared many times. The chain combines TRBV5-1 with TRBJ1-4; maybe TRBD1 (5 bases). This CDR3 has 14 residues. The V gene lost 4 bases and the J gene lost 0 bases, with 7 bases spanning the gap. CDR1 and CDR2 from the germline V gene are SGHRS and YFSETQ. The DNA of the CDR3 is TGCGCCAGCAGCGTGACAGCAACTAATGAAAAACTGTTTTTT. Residues: CASSVTATNEKLFF.